Included here is one TCR beta chain sequence, with context. Antigen: not known. This specimen comes from a study of CXCR3-negative and CXCR3-positive naive CD8 T cells. Cells that were CD45RO-CCR7+CD27+CD95- constituted naive CD8+ T cells. TRB cDNA was prepared as libraries by UMI-labeled 5' RACE. Each CDR3 protein gets one entry in TCRdb, which reprocessed the 5' RACE reads and gives no DNA. This repertoire includes 100,000 to 150,000 distinct CDR3 sequences. Whole-study results and caveats: Diversity proved comparably high across both naive subsets and much lower in memory CD8+ cells. CXCR3-negative and CXCR3-positive naive cells shared comparable TRBV-TRBJ usage, but memory cells did not. Hydrophobicity of TRB CDR3s was greater in CXCR3-positive naive cells than in CXCR3-negative naive cells.

Germline CDR1 is MNHEY and CDR2 is SMNVEV (reference sequence). This CDR3 comprises 16 residues. The TCR was taken from a human donor in good health. Some clones in this sample may be carry-over from other donors' samples. V usage is TRBV27 and J usage is TRBJ1-2; TCRdb picks TRBD1, but there is no DNA to check that call. What was sequenced was naive CXCR3- CD8+ T cells from blood. The subset: CD45RO-CCR7+CD27+CD95- naive CD8+ T cells lacking CXCR3 (TNR3-). The CDR3 sequence: CASRQYRRAIFYGYTF.